This T cell receptor (beta chain) was profiled in a study of T-cell memory formation after mild COVID-19. This clonotype occurred many times. Its specificity is not known. The trim removed 1 base at V and 5 bases at J, leaving 3 bases unmatched. CDR3 length: 14 amino acids. Looked up from germline, CDR1 is DFQATT and CDR2 is SNEGSKA (reference sequence). Study outcomes and limitations: Among contracting clones, CD4+ were mainly CM/EM and CD8+ enriched in EMRA.

From 5'RACE with constant-segment primers came TCR alpha and TCR beta cDNA libraries that carried sample barcodes and UMIs. TCRdb reanalysed the 5' RACE reads using MiXCR and keeps one entry per CDR3 protein. This table holds about 350,000 distinct CDR3 sequences, around 13% found once. This sequence was found in a man younger than 30 who had mild COVID-19 (a few samples of this study predate the infection). Cell type and time point are not known. Sequenced material: PBMCs or a T cell subset sorted from them (not recorded which). The chain carries TRBV20-1 and TRBJ2-5; 11 bases line up with TRBD1. CDR3 nucleotide sequence: TGCAGTGCTAGAGGGACAGGGGGCAAGGAGACCCAGTACTTC. As protein: CSARGTGGKETQYF.